This TCR beta chain was identified in a study of CD8+ T cells in alopecia areata. The study, taken as a whole, reports: Lesional scalp displayed greater clonality than normal scalp, most notably in alopecia totalis/universalis. During tofacitinib treatment, many expanded lesional clones remained in scalp and blood.

Specified treatment: oral pan-JAK inhibitor, 5-10 mg twice daily. The CDR3 spans 15 residues. CDR1 is SGHDT, CDR2 YYEEEE, per germline. V lost 0 bases to trimming and J lost 0 bases, with 7 bases between them. As the sequencing template, cDNA was produced by extracting RNA and reverse transcribing it. Some clones are missing from TCRdb's copy, which holds only in-frame ones; the method was immunoSEQ multiplex PCR. The repertoire holds around 110,000 clones, with roughly 50% as singletons. About this clone itself: Its antigen is as yet unknown.

The receptor was isolated from a human donor with alopecia areata. This rearrangement joins TRBV5-6 to TRBJ2-1; D not certain. Sequencing was performed on CD8+ T cells sorted from blood, taken at week 24, from a patient treated with tofacitinib. CDR3 sequence reads: CASSLAHYSYNEQFF. DNA for the CDR3: TGTGCCAGCAGCTTGGCCCATTACTCCTACAATGAGCAGTTCTTC.